The present TCR beta chain was sequenced within a study of beta chain features in type 1 diabetes. Study observations and caveats: TCRB CDR3 length was moderately but significantly reduced in all four CD4+ subsets of Type 1 diabetes patients. There were fewer insertions and more deletions at the VDJ junctions of type 1 diabetes patients. Whether HLA type influences TCRB rearrangement remained unresolved here.

TCRB transcripts that were expressed got sequenced, as all of the isolated RNA had been reverse transcribed. Assay: immunoSEQ multiplex PCR; the TCRdb copy retains only in-frame clones and omits some. This sample carries more than 550,000 clones, roughly 13% of them seen once, and the ten largest clones take 0.035% to 0.045%. Purity above 95% was achieved in all sorted populations. With regard to this clone: What it binds is not known.

Sequences were obtained from naive CD4+ T cells from blood. The TCR sequence derives from a young man with type 1 diabetes.

In DNA form, the CDR3 reads TGTGCCAGTAGTCCTGACAGGGGCCATGAAAAACTGTTTTTT. Encoded protein: CASSPDRGHEKLFF. This chain connects TRBV19 to TRBJ1-4; 8 nucleotides agree with TRBD1. The germline CDR1 and CDR2 sequences are LNHDA and SQIVND (reference sequence). The CDR3 has 14 amino acids. The ends lost 5 bases at V and 6 bases at J; junction bases unmatched: 5.